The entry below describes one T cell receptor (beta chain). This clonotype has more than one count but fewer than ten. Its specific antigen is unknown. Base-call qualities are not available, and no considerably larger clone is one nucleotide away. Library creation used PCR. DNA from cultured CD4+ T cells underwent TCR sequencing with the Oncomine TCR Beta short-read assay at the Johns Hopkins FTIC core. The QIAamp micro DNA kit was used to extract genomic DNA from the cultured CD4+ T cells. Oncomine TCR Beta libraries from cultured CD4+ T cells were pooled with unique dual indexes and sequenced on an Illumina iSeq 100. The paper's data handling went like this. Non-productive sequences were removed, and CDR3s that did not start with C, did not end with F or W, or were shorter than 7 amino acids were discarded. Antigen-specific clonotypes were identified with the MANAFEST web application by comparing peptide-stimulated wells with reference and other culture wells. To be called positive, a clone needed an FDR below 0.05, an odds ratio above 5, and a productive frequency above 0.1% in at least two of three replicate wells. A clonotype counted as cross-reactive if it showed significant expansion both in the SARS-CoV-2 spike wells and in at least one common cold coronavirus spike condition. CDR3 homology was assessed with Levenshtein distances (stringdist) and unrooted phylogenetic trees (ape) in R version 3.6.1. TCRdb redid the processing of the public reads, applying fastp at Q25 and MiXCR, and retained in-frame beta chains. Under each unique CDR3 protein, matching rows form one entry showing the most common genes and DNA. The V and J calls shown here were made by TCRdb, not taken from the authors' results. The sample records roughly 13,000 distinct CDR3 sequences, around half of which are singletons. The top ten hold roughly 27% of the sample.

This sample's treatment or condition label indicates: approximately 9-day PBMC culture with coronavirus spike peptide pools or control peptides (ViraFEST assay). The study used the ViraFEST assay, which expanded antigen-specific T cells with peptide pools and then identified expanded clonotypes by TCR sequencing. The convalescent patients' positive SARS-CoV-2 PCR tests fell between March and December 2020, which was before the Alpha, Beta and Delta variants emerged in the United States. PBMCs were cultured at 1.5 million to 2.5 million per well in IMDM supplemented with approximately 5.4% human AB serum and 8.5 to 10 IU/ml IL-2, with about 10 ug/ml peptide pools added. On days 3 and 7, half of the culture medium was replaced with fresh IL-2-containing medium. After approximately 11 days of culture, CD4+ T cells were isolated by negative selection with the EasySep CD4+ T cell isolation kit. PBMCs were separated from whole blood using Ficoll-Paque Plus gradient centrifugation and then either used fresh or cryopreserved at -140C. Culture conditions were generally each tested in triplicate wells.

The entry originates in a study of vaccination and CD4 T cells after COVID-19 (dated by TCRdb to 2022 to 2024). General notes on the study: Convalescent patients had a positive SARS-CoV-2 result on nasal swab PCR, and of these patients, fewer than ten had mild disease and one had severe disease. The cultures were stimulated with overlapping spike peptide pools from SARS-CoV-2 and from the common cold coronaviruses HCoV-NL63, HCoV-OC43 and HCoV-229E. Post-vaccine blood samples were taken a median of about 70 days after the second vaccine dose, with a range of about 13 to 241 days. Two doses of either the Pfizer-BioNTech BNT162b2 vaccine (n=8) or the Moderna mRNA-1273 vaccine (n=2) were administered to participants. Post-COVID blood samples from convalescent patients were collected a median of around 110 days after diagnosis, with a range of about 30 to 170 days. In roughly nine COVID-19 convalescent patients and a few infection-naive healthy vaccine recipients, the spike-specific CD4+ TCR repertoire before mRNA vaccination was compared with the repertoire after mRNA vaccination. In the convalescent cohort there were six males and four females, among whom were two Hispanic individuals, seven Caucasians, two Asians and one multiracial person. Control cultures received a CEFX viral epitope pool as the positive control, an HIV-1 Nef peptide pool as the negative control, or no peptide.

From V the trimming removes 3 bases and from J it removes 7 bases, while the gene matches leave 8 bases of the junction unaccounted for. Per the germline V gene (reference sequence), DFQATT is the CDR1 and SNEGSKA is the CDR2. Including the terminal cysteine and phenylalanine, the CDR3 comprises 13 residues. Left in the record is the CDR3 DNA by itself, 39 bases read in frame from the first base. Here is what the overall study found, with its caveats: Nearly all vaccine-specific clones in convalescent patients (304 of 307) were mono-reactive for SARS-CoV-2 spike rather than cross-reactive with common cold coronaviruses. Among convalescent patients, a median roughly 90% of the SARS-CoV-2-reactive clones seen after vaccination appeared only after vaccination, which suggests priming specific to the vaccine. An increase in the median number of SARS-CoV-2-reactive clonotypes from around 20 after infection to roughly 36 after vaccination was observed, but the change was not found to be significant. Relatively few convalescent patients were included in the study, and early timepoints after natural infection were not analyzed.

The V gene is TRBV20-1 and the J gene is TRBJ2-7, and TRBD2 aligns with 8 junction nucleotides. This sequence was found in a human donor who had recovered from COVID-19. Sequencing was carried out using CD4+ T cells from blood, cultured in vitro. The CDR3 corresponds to CSARASGRGEQYF. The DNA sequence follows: TGCAGTGCTAGGGCCAGCGGGAGAGGTGAGCAGTACTTC.